This entry lists 25 T cell receptor beta chains sequenced from one sample in a study of human T cells and chemical hapten exposure. TCRdb independently ran MiXCR on the RACE reads; one entry per CDR3 protein. This table holds nearly 350,000 distinct CDR3 sequences, roughly 6.9% found once. Time point: patch test 1, 2 weeks after DPC sensitization. Treatment: therapeutic diphenylcyclopropenone sensitization with weekly scalp DPC. The specimen was whole blood, collected in connection with sensitization to the hapten diphenylcyclopropenone (DPC). All receptors come from a woman between 18 and 29 years old with alopecia areata. Some clones in this sample may be carry-over from other donors' samples.

This clonotype was recorded at least ten times. V is TRBV4-2 and J is TRBJ2-2; weak D call: TRBD2 (6 bases). The germline V gene encodes CDR1 LGHNA and CDR2 YNFKEQ. V lost 0 bases, J lost 0 bases, and 14 bases lay in between. This CDR3 has 18 residues. In nucleotides, the CDR3 is TGTGCCAGCAGCCAAGAAGCCGCGGGGTACGCGAACACCGGGGAGCTGTTTTTT. Its translation: CASSQEAAGYANTGELFF.

There are a few counts of this clonotype. This chain connects TRBV6-1 to TRBJ1-1; tentative D call: TRBD1 (6 bases). V gave up 8 bases and J gave up 1 base, with 20 bases separating them. The germline gives CDR1 MNHNS, CDR2 SASEGT. There are 16 residues in the CDR3. The CDR3 DNA reads as TGTGCCAGCTGGGCTTGGAGGGGGGCCCCGAACACTGAAGCTTTCTTT. Residues: CASWAWRGAPNTEAFF.

This clonotype has more than one count but fewer than ten. This chain joins TRBV7-3 and TRBJ2-5, with 9 bases matching TRBD1. The CDR3 is made up of 15 amino acids. J was trimmed by 2 bases and V by 6 bases; bases with no gene match: 7. Germline CDR1 and CDR2: SGHTA and FQGTGA. CDR3 bases: TGTGCCAGCAGTGCCGGGACAGGGATACAAGAGACCCAGTACTTC. Translated: CASSAGTGIQETQYF.

This clonotype was found many times. V gene TRBV12-3 or TRBV12-4 combines with J gene TRBJ2-6, with TRBD1 matching 9 bases. J was trimmed by 1 base and V by 5 bases; bases with no gene match: 6. The CDR3 has 17 residues. This CDR3 reads CASSPGTGKSGANVLTF. The CDR3 DNA sequence: TGTGCCAGCAGTCCCGGGACAGGGAAGTCTGGGGCCAACGTCCTGACTTTC.

There are many counts of this clonotype. This chain connects TRBV11-1 to TRBJ2-4, with 8 bases matching TRBD1. Germline lookup yields CDR1 SGHAT and CDR2 FQDESV (reference sequence). CDR3 length: 15 amino acids. Trimming took 3 bases from V and 9 from J; bases not matched to a gene: 10. This chain's CDR3 is CASSFASGTGAIQYF. The CDR3 coding sequence is TGTGCCAGCAGCTTTGCCAGTGGGACAGGCGCCATTCAGTACTTC.

The V call is TRBV5-4, the J call TRBJ1-6; 7 nucleotides align to TRBD1. The germline V gene has CDR1 SGHNT and CDR2 YYREEE (reference sequence). The CDR3 contains 14 residues. The V segment lost 1 base and the J segment 10 bases; nucleotides outside the gene matches: 5. CDR3 nucleotide sequence: TGTGCCAGCAGCTTGACAGGGGTCGGCTCACCCCTCCACTTT. The encoded protein is CASSLTGVGSPLHF.

This clonotype was found many times. The chain carries TRBV4-3 and TRBJ1-6; no clear D gene. This CDR3 has 16 residues. Trimming removed 0 bases from V and 7 bases from J, with 13 bases in between. Per germline, CDR1 LGHNA and CDR2 YSLEER. CDR3 loop: CASSQESVLGNSPLHF. As DNA, the CDR3 is TGCGCCAGCAGCCAAGAGTCAGTACTTGGCAATTCACCCCTCCACTTT.

The rearrangement links TRBV6-2 or TRBV6-3 to TRBJ2-3, with TRBD1 identical over 7 bases. CDR3 length equals 12 residues. Germline CDR1 reads MNHEY; CDR2 reads SVGEGT. The CDR3: CAVQQGSDTQYF. The CDR3 DNA reads as TGTGCTGTACAACAGGGGAGCGATACGCAGTATTTT.

This chain connects TRBV29-1 to TRBJ2-3; D perhaps matches TRBD1 (7 bases). Germline V gives CDR1 SQVTM, CDR2 ANQGSEA. The CDR3 has 13 residues. Trimming took 3 bases from V and 8 from J, leaving 15 bases between them. As DNA, the CDR3 is TGCAGCGTTGACTCAGGGGGGCAGGGTACGCAGTATTTT. It translates to CSVDSGGQGTQYF.

This clonotype has a count of ten or more. The rearrangement joins TRBV4-3 to TRBJ2-1; possibly TRBD1 for D (5 bases). CDR1 is LGHNA and CDR2 is YSLEER in the germline V gene. The CDR3 has 17 residues. Trimming removed 3 bases at V and 9 bases at J, with 24 bases between. In DNA, the CDR3 is TGCGCCAGCAGCCAGGGCGAATGGACAAACCCTCGTGGTGAGCAGTTCTTC. This encodes CASSQGEWTNPRGEQFF.

V usage is TRBV29-1 and J usage is TRBJ1-2; 7 nucleotides agree with TRBD1. This CDR3 has 14 residues. CDR1 is SQVTM and CDR2 is ANQGSEA in the germline V gene. Losses at the gene ends were 6 bases for V and 5 bases for J; bases not matched to a gene: 12. CDR3 sequence (DNA): TGCAGCGTGACCTGGGACAGCTCTCTTTATGGCTACACCTTC. This translates into CSVTWDSSLYGYTF. Full variable domain (outside the CDR3, taken from reference TRBV29-1 and TRBJ1-2): SAVISQKPSRDICQRGTSLTIQCQVDSQVTMMFWYRQQPGQSLTLIATANQGSEATYESGFVIDKFPISRPNLTFSTLTVSNMSPEDSSIYLCSVTWDSSLYGYTFGSGTRLTVV.

This clonotype has a count of ten or more. The rearrangement links TRBV5-1 to TRBJ2-3, with D tentatively TRBD1 (6 bases). Germline CDR1 reads SGHRS; CDR2 reads YFSETQ. The length of the CDR3 is 13 residues. V was clipped by 2 bases and J by 5 bases, with 9 bases between them. For the CDR3, the DNA is TGCGCCAGCAGCTTTCTAGGGGGAGATACGCAGTATTTT. Its translation is CASSFLGGDTQYF.

This clonotype was picked up many times. The chain carries TRBV15 and TRBJ2-3; possibly TRBD2 for D (5 bases). Germline assignment: CDR1 LNHNV and CDR2 YYDKDF (reference sequence). The V gene lost 5 bases and the J gene lost 4 bases, with 10 bases spanning the gap. The CDR3 sequence is 13 residues long. The CDR3 DNA is TGTGCCACCAGCCCGGGGTACCCAGATACGCAGTATTTT. Translation gives CATSPGYPDTQYF.

This clonotype was detected only a few times. The V call is TRBV4-2, the J call TRBJ2-7; 8 nucleotides match TRBD1. The V gene end was trimmed by 0 bases and the J gene end by 4 bases; junction bases not matched to a gene: 8. Germline lookup yields CDR1 LGHNA and CDR2 YNFKEQ. The CDR3 runs to 16 residues. The CDR3 DNA is TGTGCCAGCAGCCAAGATCCAGGGACAGGAACGTACGAGCAGTACTTC. This translates into CASSQDPGTGTYEQYF.

This clonotype was detected only a few times. The rearrangement uses TRBV6-5 and TRBJ2-2; 10 bases are a match to TRBD1. V lost 6 bases, J lost 5 bases, and 6 bases stayed unmatched. The CDR3 has 15 residues. The germline CDR1 and CDR2 sequences are MNHEY and SVGAGI. The CDR3 DNA sequence: TGTGCCAGCAGCCGACAGGGGGCTGAGACCGGGGAGCTGTTTTTT. Protein sequence: CASSRQGAETGELFF.

This sequence joins TRBV12-5 and TRBJ2-7, with TRBD1 matching over 9 bases. Germline CDR1 LGHNT, CDR2 FRNRAP. Trimming at V came to 3 bases and at J to 7 bases, leaving 7 bases not matched to a gene. The CDR3 covers 14 residues. CDR3: CASGFDRGGEEQYF. In DNA form, the CDR3 reads TGTGCTAGTGGTTTTGACAGGGGGGGTGAGGAGCAGTACTTC.

This clonotype came up many times. This chain links TRBV6-2 or TRBV6-3 with TRBJ2-3, with TRBD1 identical over 11 bases. There are 16 residues in the CDR3. Germline CDR1 and CDR2: MNHEY and SVGEGT. The V and J ends lost 0 bases and 4 bases, in that order; junction bases with no gene match: 3. This chain's CDR3 is CASSYSRTGGPDTQYF. In nucleotides, the CDR3 is TGTGCCAGCAGTTACTCGAGGACAGGGGGCCCAGATACGCAGTATTTT.

This clonotype was found many times. As DNA, the CDR3 is TGTGCCAGCAGCCCGAGGGGGGATCGGGGGAATCAGCCCCAGCATTTT. The encoded protein is CASSPRGDRGNQPQHF. The chain links TRBV9 to TRBJ1-5; tentatively, D is TRBD1 (6 bases). Germline values: CDR1 SGDLS, CDR2 YYNGEE. Trimming took 4 bases from V and 4 from J, leaving 18 bases between them. The CDR3 is made up of 16 amino acids.

This clonotype was seen more than once but under ten times. The chain employs TRBV12-3 or TRBV12-4 and TRBJ1-4; 7 nucleotides align to TRBD1. With 2 bases clipped from V and 4 bases from J, the junction kept 4 bases outside the gene matches. This CDR3 is 15 amino acids long. In DNA, the CDR3 is TGTGCCAGCAGTTTAAGGACAGGCCATAATGAAAAACTGTTTTTT. This encodes CASSLRTGHNEKLFF.

This clonotype has ten or more counts. The rearrangement links TRBV4-2 to TRBJ1-5; D might be TRBD1 (5 bases). V lost 4 bases and J lost 5, with 12 bases in between. The CDR3 is 14 amino acids. Germline V gives CDR1 LGHNA, CDR2 YNFKEQ. The CDR3 protein is CASSPQGVYQPQHF. CDR3 DNA: TGTGCCAGCAGCCCTCAGGGAGTCTATCAGCCCCAGCATTTT.

This clonotype was counted between two and nine times. The chain is built from TRBV5-1 and TRBJ2-5; D gene uncertain. Between the trimmed V and J ends, which lost 4 bases and 1 base, there was a span of 14 bases. In germline, CDR1 is SGHRS, CDR2 YFSETQ. The CDR3 extends over 15 amino acids. CDR3 region: CASSPDRPSQETQYF. The CDR3 DNA reads TGCGCCAGCAGCCCCGACCGACCAAGCCAAGAGACCCAGTACTTC.

The J gene is TRBJ2-3, the V gene TRBV9, with a tentative D call TRBD2 (7 bases). Trimming stripped 0 bases from V and 1 base from J, with 15 bases between. CDR1 SGDLS and CDR2 YYNGEE come from the germline V gene. The CDR3 length is 17 residues. CDR3 sequence reads: CASSVGVGGPGTDTQYF. The CDR3 DNA is TGTGCCAGCAGCGTAGGAGTGGGGGGGCCGGGCACAGATACGCAGTATTTT.

The chain carries TRBV12-3 or TRBV12-4 and TRBJ2-7, with D tentatively TRBD1 (5 bases). This CDR3 contains 12 residues. Trimming pared 3 bases from V and 4 bases from J, leaving 7 bases between. The CDR3 spells CASSFKGYEQYF. CDR3 nucleotide sequence: TGTGCCAGCAGTTTTAAGGGGTACGAGCAGTACTTC.

In its sample, this clonotype was seen a few times. The DNA of the CDR3 is TGCGCCAGCAGCCGGGGTCCGTCCTCAGATACGCAGTATTTT. Amino acids: CASSRGPSSDTQYF. This chain joins TRBV5-1 and TRBJ2-3; D might be TRBD2 (5 bases). The CDR3 is 14 amino acids. V was trimmed by 4 bases and J by 4 bases, leaving 13 bases between them. CDR1 is SGHRS and CDR2 is YFSETQ in the germline V gene.

The chain uses TRBV28 and TRBJ2-6, with 9 bases lining up with TRBD1. The CDR3 consists of 17 residues. Germline trimming cut 6 bases from V and 0 bases from J; bases unmatched to any gene: 6. Germline loops: CDR1 MDHEN, CDR2 SYDVKM. Here the CDR3 DNA reads TGTGCCAGCAGGATACAGGGGGCGGCCTCTGGGGCCAACGTCCTGACTTTC. The encoded protein is CASRIQGAASGANVLTF.